This TCR beta chain was observed in a study of blood T cell repertoires in COVID-19. The wider study: Sources were T cells, B-cell-depleted T cells, or PBMCs; the material itself was cDNA or gDNA.

Germline V CDR1 and CDR2: KGHSY, FQNENV. The J segment lost 4 bases and the V segment lost 4 bases, leaving 9 bases of the junction unmatched. CDR3 length: 15 amino acids. TCRdb keeps only in-frame clones here, not all; method: immunoSEQ multiplex PCR. The sample contains around 300,000 clones, roughly 89% of which appear only once. The clonotype originates from a middle-aged woman who had recovered from COVID-19. The rearrangement uses TRBV16 and TRBJ2-7, with TRBD1 matching 8 bases. The sample was peripheral blood. CDR3 sequence (DNA): TGTGCCAGCAGCCCCCCGGGACAGGTAGGGTACGAGCAGTACTTC. Its protein is CASSPPGQVGYEQYF.